Below, one T cell receptor (beta chain) is given with its context. Its antigen is undetermined. The table came from immunoSEQ multiplex PCR; TCRdb's copy has only in-frame clones and leaves some out. The sample holds about 79,000 clones; 83% are singletons and the top ten take approximately 1.2%. Germline lookup yields CDR1 KGHDR and CDR2 SFDVKD. V lost 0 bases, J lost 5 bases, and 12 bases lay in between. CDR3 length: 15 residues. This entry belongs to a study of T cell responses to AZD1222 COVID-19 vaccine. The study, taken as a whole, reports: CD4 TCRs linked to vaccination spanned spike, dominating at 160-218 and 743-854. Baseline serostatus was positive in only a handful of AZD1222 recipients.

The origin of this receptor is an adult who received the AZD1222 COVID-19 vaccine. The rearrangement links TRBV24-1 to TRBJ2-5, with D maybe TRBD1 (6 bases). The source material was peripheral blood, sampled 28 days after the second AZD1222 dose. The CDR3 loop reads CATSDLVNREETQYF. The CDR3 region has the DNA TGTGCCACCAGTGATTTGGTCAACAGGGAGGAGACCCAGTACTTC.